This TCR beta chain comes out of a study of blood T cell repertoires in COVID-19. The CDR3 runs to 12 residues. Trimming took off 6 bases at V and 4 bases at J, with 9 bases between the two ends. Germline V CDR1 and CDR2: MNHEY, SVGAGI. TCRdb keeps only in-frame clones here, not all; method: immunoSEQ multiplex PCR. The sample shows roughly 410,000 clones, around 87% of them seen only once. Patients at the Seattle site were enrolled during active infection and followed longitudinally. Specimen: peripheral blood. V and J are TRBV6-5 and TRBJ1-2; no definite D call. This clonotype was obtained from a woman aged 55-70 years with COVID-19, enrolled during active disease. CDR3 region: CASRDGIYGYTF. CDR3 in DNA: TGTGCCAGCAGGGACGGGATCTATGGCTACACCTTC.